These T cell receptor beta chains were read from a single sample in a study of T cell responses to AZD1222 COVID-19 vaccine. Clones were sequenced by immunoSEQ multiplex PCR, and TCRdb holds only the in-frame ones, with some missing. In the table there are 96,000 or so clones, about nine tenths of which are singletons. The sample consisted of peripheral blood, taken on day 0 of AZD1222 vaccination. These receptors originate from an adult in good health. Both conserved end residues are part of each CDR3. Each record gives: V gene, clone size, J gene, D gene, CDR3 protein, CDR3 DNA. A D gene is named only where the DNA matches it firmly. Clone size is shown for a subset of rows, as once, few, many or a class of expanded clone.

TRBV6-2/TRBV6-3	-	TRBJ2-7	-	CASSRQHEQYF	TGTGCCAGCAGTCGACAGCACGAGCAGTACTTC
TRBV7-2	-	TRBJ2-2	-	CASTVRSGELFF	TGTGCCAGCACCGTCCGATCCGGGGAGCTGTTTTTT
TRBV7-8	-	TRBJ2-1	TRBD1	CASSLGQGLGAYNEQFF	TGTGCCAGCAGCCTCGGACAGGGGTTGGGCGCCTACAATGAGCAGTTCTTC
TRBV29-1	-	TRBJ2-1	TRBD1	CSLRGTASNEQFF	TGCAGCCTCCGTGGGACAGCCTCCAATGAGCAGTTCTTC
TRBV6-5	-	TRBJ2-3	-	CASSIVGDTQYF	TGTGCCAGTTCTATTGTAGGAGATACGCAGTATTTT
TRBV19	-	TRBJ1-3	-	CASSSRAAGNTIYF	TGTGCCAGTAGCTCGCGGGCCGCTGGAAACACCATATATTTT
TRBV9	-	TRBJ2-7	-	CASSGQGNEQYF	TGTGCCAGCAGCGGTCAGGGTAACGAGCAGTACTTC
TRBV28	-	TRBJ2-3	TRBD2	CASSPGLAGGPGTDTQYF	TGTGCCAGCAGTCCCGGACTAGCGGGAGGGCCCGGCACAGATACGCAGTATTTT
TRBV20-1	-	TRBJ2-7	-	CSATGSYEQYF	TGCAGTGCTACGGGCTCCTACGAGCAGTACTTC
TRBV19	-	TRBJ2-2	-	CASSPTTGAPGELFF	TGTGCCAGTAGTCCGACGACAGGAGCTCCCGGGGAGCTGTTTTTT
TRBV25-1	-	TRBJ2-1	TRBD2	CASSSGTRSLGEQFF	TGTGCCAGCAGTAGCGGGACTAGAAGTCTCGGTGAGCAGTTCTTC
TRBV7-2	-	TRBJ2-3	TRBD2	CASSRGLAGRTDTQYF	TGTGCCAGCAGCAGGGGACTAGCGGGAAGGACAGATACGCAGTATTTT
TRBV10-1	-	TRBJ1-5	-	CASSESRSRGDKEPQHF	TGCGCCAGCAGTGAGTCGAGGTCACGTGGGGATAAGGAGCCCCAGCATTTT
TRBV6-1	-	TRBJ2-5	-	CASSEAWLAGTQYF	TGTGCCAGCAGTGAAGCGTGGCTAGCAGGGACCCAGTACTTC
TRBV28	-	TRBJ2-7	-	CASSLGGTYEQYF	TGTGCCAGCAGCTTGGGCGGGACCTACGAGCAGTACTTC
TRBV28	-	TRBJ1-3	-	CASSSHPQGSSGNTIYF	TGTGCCAGCAGTTCTCACCCGCAAGGAAGCTCTGGAAACACCATATATTTT
TRBV11-2	-	TRBJ2-5	-	CASSTLTLPGNF	TGTGCCAGCAGCACCCTGACCCTCCCTGGGAACTTC
TRBV28	-	TRBJ1-4	TRBD1	CASSPRDRSNEKLFF	TGTGCCAGCAGTCCTAGGGACAGGTCAAATGAAAAACTGTTTTTT
TRBV28	few	TRBJ1-2	-	CASRGGGRSYGYTF	TGTGCCAGCAGGGGCGGGGGGCGCAGCTATGGCTACACCTTC
TRBV5-4	-	TRBJ2-7	-	CASSFPGAYEQYF	TGTGCCAGCAGCTTTCCGGGAGCCTACGAGCAGTACTTC
TRBV3-1/TRBV3-2	-	TRBJ2-3	TRBD2	CASSQDPLAGPSTDTQYF	TGTGCCAGCAGCCAAGACCCCCTAGCGGGCCCTAGCACAGATACGCAGTATTTT
TRBV19	-	TRBJ2-5	-	CASSMISYGTSGETQYF	TGTGCCAGTAGTATGATATCTTACGGGACCTCCGGGGAGACCCAGTACTTC
TRBV7-9	once	TRBJ1-4	-	CASSSRDGYEKLFF	TGTGCCAGCAGCTCCCGGGACGGATATGAAAAACTGTTTTTT
TRBV4-2	-	TRBJ2-1	TRBD2	CASSQDKTSGNEQFF	TGTGCCAGCAGCCAAGATAAAACTAGCGGCAATGAGCAGTTCTTC
TRBV28	few	TRBJ2-1	TRBD2	CASSQSLAGGLHEQFF	TGTGCCAGCAGTCAAAGTCTAGCGGGAGGGTTGCATGAGCAGTTCTTC
TRBV28	-	TRBJ2-5	-	CASSRPGTLQETQYF	TGTGCCAGCAGCCGCCCGGGGACACTACAAGAGACCCAGTACTTC
TRBV12-3/TRBV12-4	-	TRBJ1-5	-	CASSPGTSPQHF	TGTGCCAGCAGCCCAGGGACCAGTCCCCAGCATTTT
TRBV28	once	TRBJ2-3	TRBD1	CASSLGDRDRDTQYF	TGTGCCAGCAGTTTAGGCGACAGGGATAGAGATACGCAGTATTTT
TRBV4-1	-	TRBJ1-1	-	CASSWQADTEAFF	TGCGCCAGCAGCTGGCAAGCCGACACTGAAGCTTTCTTT
TRBV11-2	-	TRBJ2-7	TRBD2	CASSRRSGSSYEQYF	TGTGCCAGCAGCCGACGTAGCGGGAGCTCCTACGAGCAGTACTTC
TRBV7-2	-	TRBJ2-7	TRBD1	CASSPTGDEQYF	TGTGCCAGCAGCCCCACAGGGGACGAGCAGTACTTC
TRBV9	-	TRBJ2-1	TRBD1	CASSVGQGTDNEQFF	TGTGCCAGCAGCGTCGGACAGGGTACAGACAATGAGCAGTTCTTC
TRBV7-3	-	TRBJ1-1	-	CASSPSRDTEAFF	TGTGCCAGCAGCCCCTCCAGGGACACTGAAGCTTTCTTT
TRBV21-1	once	TRBJ2-1	-	CASSKWSGQSSYNEQFF	TGTGCCAGCAGCAAATGGTCAGGACAAAGCTCCTACAATGAGCAGTTCTTC
TRBV5-1	once	TRBJ1-1	-	CASSPTENTEAFF	TGCGCCAGCAGCCCGACAGAGAACACTGAAGCTTTCTTT
TRBV11-1	-	TRBJ2-7	-	CASSQDRGSRHYEQYF	TGTGCCAGCAGCCAAGATCGGGGTAGTAGACACTACGAGCAGTACTTC
TRBV6-5	-	TRBJ2-1	-	CASSDSTSYNEQFF	TGTGCCAGCAGCGACAGTACCTCCTACAATGAGCAGTTCTTC
TRBV6-2/TRBV6-3	-	TRBJ2-1	-	CASSYNPGGYNEQFF	TGTGCCAGCAGTTACAACCCCGGCGGGTACAATGAGCAGTTCTTC
TRBV7-3	-	TRBJ2-2	TRBD2	CASSSSGTSRPGELFF	TGTGCCAGCAGCTCATCCGGGACTAGTAGACCCGGGGAGCTGTTTTTT
TRBV7-9	few	TRBJ2-2	-	CASSLSLGTGELFF	TGTGCCAGCAGCTTATCTCTGGGCACCGGGGAGCTGTTTTTT
TRBV6-5	-	TRBJ1-2	-	CASRGGVGGYTF	TGTGCCAGCAGGGGGGGGGTCGGTGGCTACACCTTC
TRBV4-3	-	TRBJ1-6	TRBD1	CASSQGTGAGPLHF	TGCGCCAGCAGCCAAGGGACAGGGGCGGGGCCCCTCCACTTT
TRBV19	once	TRBJ2-5	-	CASSSPIGLQETQYF	TGTGCCAGTAGTTCCCCAATAGGGCTCCAAGAGACCCAGTACTTC
TRBV6-5	-	TRBJ1-1	TRBD1	CASSSTGLGTEAFF	TGTGCCAGCAGTTCGACAGGGCTGGGGACTGAAGCTTTCTTT
TRBV27	once	TRBJ2-7	TRBD2	CASSQGLAGVNEQYF	TGTGCCAGCAGTCAGGGACTAGCGGGAGTCAACGAGCAGTACTTC
TRBV9	-	TRBJ2-4	-	CASSESGGAGVIQYF	TGTGCCAGCAGCGAGTCCGGGGGCGCGGGGGTCATTCAGTACTTC
TRBV6-4	-	TRBJ2-7	-	CASSLPGQKYEQYF	TGTGCCAGCAGTCTGCCGGGACAAAAATACGAGCAGTACTTC
TRBV7-8	-	TRBJ2-1	-	CASSLGTVLRDYNEQFF	TGTGCCAGCAGCTTAGGAACTGTCCTTAGAGACTACAATGAGCAGTTCTTC
TRBV20-1	once	TRBJ2-7	TRBD1	CSASASGTGGDYEQYF	TGCAGTGCTAGTGCCTCCGGGACAGGGGGGGACTACGAGCAGTACTTC
TRBV19	-	TRBJ2-2	TRBD2	CASSIESAGGPWDTGELFF	TGTGCCAGTAGTATAGAATCAGCGGGAGGGCCATGGGACACCGGGGAGCTGTTTTTT
TRBV5-1	-	TRBJ2-3	-	CASRVQSSTDTQYF	TGCGCCAGCAGGGTACAGAGTAGCACAGATACGCAGTATTTT
TRBV19	-	TRBJ2-5	TRBD2	CASRGGNQETQYF	TGTGCCTCCCGGGGGGGGAACCAAGAGACCCAGTACTTC
TRBV7-9	-	TRBJ1-1	TRBD1	CASSLEDRGNTEAFF	TGTGCCAGCAGCTTAGAGGACAGGGGCAACACTGAAGCTTTCTTT
TRBV5-6	-	TRBJ1-6	-	CASSLTGTGHYNSPLHF	TGTGCCAGCAGCTTGACCGGGACCGGGCACTATAATTCACCCCTCCACTTT
TRBV7-6	-	TRBJ2-7	TRBD1	CASSLPGTGMYEQYF	TGTGCCAGCAGCTTGCCCGGGACAGGCATGTACGAGCAGTACTTC
TRBV19	-	TRBJ2-7	TRBD1	CASSPTGTGLTYEQYF	TGTGCCAGTAGTCCGACCGGGACAGGACTTACCTACGAGCAGTACTTC
TRBV30	-	TRBJ1-1	-	CAWAAGGWPEAFF	TGTGCCTGGGCGGCGGGGGGTTGGCCTGAAGCTTTCTTT
TRBV13	-	TRBJ2-1	-	CASSSPAGISYNEQFF	TGTGCCAGCAGCTCCCCAGCGGGTATTTCCTACAATGAGCAGTTCTTC